The 16 T cell receptor beta chains reported below all come from one sample, sequenced in a study of cytomegalovirus exposure and HLA in healthy donors. Sequencing used immunoSEQ multiplex PCR; TCRdb keeps in-frame clones, though not all of them. The data hold about 170,000 clones, with nearly 90% observed a single time. The sequenced sample consisted of PBMCs. The receptors derive from a young man in good health and CMV-seropositive.

The gene calls are TRBV5-1 and TRBJ1-2, with TRBD1 matching over 7 bases. The CDR3 sequence is 13 residues long. Germline V CDR1 and CDR2: SGHRS, YFSETQ. After removal of 7 bases from V and 11 bases from J, the junction contained 14 bases not matched to a gene. The CDR3 sequence: CASEEGGGGSYTF. In DNA form, the CDR3 reads TGCGCCAGCGAGGAAGGGGGCGGTGGGTCGTACACCTTC.

This chain links TRBV9 with TRBJ1-3; unclear D gene. The CDR3 sequence is 16 residues long. CDR1 is SGDLS, CDR2 YYNGEE, per germline. Between the trimmed V and J ends, which lost 0 bases and 0 bases, there was a span of 10 bases. The CDR3 DNA sequence: TGTGCCAGCAGCGTAGATCCGGGTTTCTCTGGAAACACCATATATTTT. It yields the protein CASSVDPGFSGNTIYF.

This clone occurred once. The V gene is TRBV6-4, the J gene TRBJ2-5; TRBD2 matches 15 bases. Germline CDR1 is MRHNA and CDR2 is SNTAGT. This CDR3 is built from 13 residues. V was pared by 6 bases and J by 11 bases, with 4 bases of the junction left unmatched. This chain's CDR3 is CASSGLAGGAQYF. The CDR3 DNA reads as TGTGCCAGCAGCGGACTAGCGGGAGGGGCGCAGTACTTC.

The CDR3 DNA sequence: TGCGCCAGCAGCGTCAGGGTTAACGAGCAGTACTTC. This translates into CASSVRVNEQYF. V gene TRBV5-1 combines with J gene TRBJ2-7, with D possibly matching TRBD1 (5 bases). V lost 4 bases and J lost 5, with 10 bases in between. The CDR3 spans 12 residues. CDR1 and CDR2 (germline): SGHRS, YFSETQ.

V usage is TRBV2 and J usage is TRBJ1-1; the match to TRBD1 covers 9 bases. This CDR3 region has 16 residues. Trimming took 8 bases from V and 4 from J; bases not matched to a gene: 14. CDR1 SNHLY and CDR2 FYNNEI come from the germline V gene. CDR3 protein: CASGPRDRERSTEAFF. For the CDR3, the DNA is TGTGCCAGCGGGCCCCGGGACAGGGAACGAAGCACTGAAGCTTTCTTT.

This clone is a singleton in its sample. The V call is TRBV7-9, the J call TRBJ2-1; D is unresolved. Per germline, CDR1 SEHNR and CDR2 FQNEAQ (reference sequence). The V end was cut by 4 bases, the J end by 9 bases, with 7 bases between. CDR3 length equals 11 residues. CDR3 sequence (DNA): TGTGCCAGCAGCTACAGAGCTGAGCAGTTCTTC. Translation: CASSYRAEQFF. The variable domain in full, completed from reference TRBV7-9 and TRBJ2-1, reads DTGVSQNPRHKITKRGQNVTFRCDPISEHNRLYWYRQTLGQGPEFLTYFQNEAQLEKSRLLSDRFSAERPKGSFSTLEIQRTEQGDSAMYLCASSYRAEQFFGPGTRLTVL.

The chain carries TRBV5-1 and TRBJ2-1; 13 nucleotides line up with TRBD2. Germline V gives CDR1 SGHRS, CDR2 YFSETQ. The CDR3 contains 15 residues. With V trimmed by 4 bases and J by 10 bases, 8 bases remained unmatched. This chain's CDR3 is CASSRTSGRSSEQFF. CDR3 nucleotides: TGCGCCAGCAGCCGGACTAGCGGGAGAAGTTCAGAGCAGTTCTTC. The complete variable domain, with remaining parts taken from reference TRBV5-1 and TRBJ2-1, reads KAGVTQTPRYLIKTRGQQVTLSCSPISGHRSVSWYQQTPGQGLQFLFEYFSETQRNKGNFPGRFSGRQFSNSRSEMNVSTLELGDSALYLCASSRTSGRSSEQFFGPGTRLTVL.

V and J are TRBV14 and TRBJ1-2; D is possibly TRBD1 (5 bases). The ends were cut back, 0 bases at V and 4 bases at J, with 15 bases in the middle. Germline CDR1 and CDR2: SGHDN and FVKESK. The CDR3 runs 16 residues. The CDR3, as DNA: TGTGCCAGCAGCCAAGATCCGACAAGGGGATTCTATGGCTACACCTTC. Encoded protein: CASSQDPTRGFYGYTF.

The V call is TRBV9, the J call TRBJ1-2, with 10 bases fitting TRBD1. The CDR3 spans 14 residues. The germline V gene has CDR1 SGDLS and CDR2 YYNGEE. The J segment lost 6 bases and the V segment lost 0 bases, leaving 2 bases of the junction unmatched. Written as DNA, the CDR3 is TGTGCCAGCAGCGTAGGGACAGGGGGACATGGCTACACCTTC. Encoded protein: CASSVGTGGHGYTF.

The chain employs TRBV2 and TRBJ2-1, with unresolved D. The V end was cut by 7 bases, the J end by 4 bases, with 14 bases between. CDR1 is SNHLY, CDR2 FYNNEI, per germline. The length of the CDR3 is 14 residues. The CDR3 DNA sequence: TGTGCCAGCATCCGGTCAGACACTTACAATGAGCAGTTCTTC. It yields the protein CASIRSDTYNEQFF.

The rearrangement uses TRBV6-1 and TRBJ1-1, with TRBD1 identical over 10 bases. The CDR3 consists of 16 residues. V was pared by 4 bases and J by 1 base, with 6 bases of the junction left unmatched. Germline CDR1 reads MNHNS; CDR2 reads SASEGT. CDR3 region: CASSGRQGAGNTEAFF. The CDR3 DNA reads as TGTGCCAGCAGTGGAAGACAGGGGGCGGGGAACACTGAAGCTTTCTTT.

The chain combines TRBV6-1 with TRBJ1-3; D gene unclear. Germline V CDR1 and CDR2: MNHNS, SASEGT. The CDR3 extends over 15 amino acids. The V end was cut by 0 bases, the J end by 0 bases, with 6 bases between. The DNA for the CDR3 is TGTGCCAGCAGTGAAGCTGCGGACTCTGGAAACACCATATATTTT. It yields the protein CASSEAADSGNTIYF.

V usage is TRBV5-1 and J usage is TRBJ2-3, with D possibly matching TRBD2 (6 bases). Between the trimmed V and J ends, which lost 0 bases and 2 bases, there was a span of 19 bases. The germline gives CDR1 SGHRS, CDR2 YFSETQ. The length of the CDR3 is 18 residues. This CDR3 is CASSLANPRAGNTDTQYF. The DNA of the CDR3 is TGCGCCAGCAGCTTGGCTAACCCCCGGGCGGGGAACACAGATACGCAGTATTTT. Full variable domain (outside the CDR3, taken from reference TRBV5-1 and TRBJ2-3): KAGVTQTPRYLIKTRGQQVTLSCSPISGHRSVSWYQQTPGQGLQFLFEYFSETQRNKGNFPGRFSGRQFSNSRSEMNVSTLELGDSALYLCASSLANPRAGNTDTQYFGPGTRLTVL.

The chain has TRBV11-2 and TRBJ1-3; 7 bases are a match to TRBD1. CDR3 length equals 15 residues. The V gene's germline CDR1 is SGHAT and CDR2 FQNNGV. J gave up 2 bases and V 3 bases, and 4 bases lay outside the gene matches. The CDR3 bases are TGTGCCAGCAGCTTGGACAGGACAGCTGGAAACACCATATATTTT. It is translated as CASSLDRTAGNTIYF.

In its sample, this clone was seen a few times. The chain's CDR3 is CASSLGLAGNNEQFF. The CDR3 nucleotides are TGTGCCAGCAGCTTGGGACTAGCGGGAAACAATGAGCAGTTCTTC. The chain has TRBV11-2 and TRBJ2-1, with 13 bases lining up with TRBD2. The CDR3 is 15 residues long. The junction had 1 base not matched to a gene; V was cut back by 3 bases and J by 5 bases. The germline gives CDR1 SGHAT, CDR2 FQNNGV.

This sequence joins TRBV5-1 and TRBJ2-7, with 7 bases identical to TRBD1. Germline loops: CDR1 SGHRS, CDR2 YFSETQ. The trim removed 0 bases at V and 0 bases at J, leaving 3 bases unmatched. The CDR3 sequence is 15 residues long. The chain's CDR3 is CASSLGDSASYEQYF. The CDR3 DNA is TGCGCCAGCAGCTTGGGGGACAGCGCCTCCTACGAGCAGTACTTC.